The 22 T cell receptor beta chains below were found in one sample sequenced in a study of blood T cell repertoires in COVID-19. Some clones are missing from TCRdb's copy, which holds only in-frame ones; the method was immunoSEQ multiplex PCR. The table lists around 71,000 clones, approximately 80% of them singletons. Sequencing was carried out using peripheral blood. Receptors were obtained from a man aged 70-80 years with acute or convalescent COVID-19.

The rearrangement uses TRBV7-2 and TRBJ2-7; TRBD2 is a possible D gene (6 bases). CDR3 length equals 15 residues. The germline V gene encodes CDR1 SGHTA and CDR2 FQGNSA. V lost 7 bases, J lost 1 base, and 17 bases lay in between. The CDR3 nucleotides read TGTGCCAGCACCCCGGGTAGGGGACTTTCCTACGAGCAGTACTTC. Encoded protein: CASTPGRGLSYEQYF.

The V call is TRBV24-1, the J call TRBJ1-1; 10 bases align to TRBD1. In germline, CDR1 is KGHDR, CDR2 SFDVKD. The CDR3 consists of 16 residues. V lost 3 bases, J lost 6 bases, and 9 bases stayed unmatched. The CDR3 protein is CATSDVPGQGRAEAFF. The DNA for the CDR3 is TGTGCCACCAGTGATGTCCCGGGACAGGGGAGGGCTGAAGCTTTCTTT.

The chain uses TRBV29-1 and TRBJ2-3; 9 nucleotides agree with TRBD2. V lost 0 bases, J lost 2 bases, and 6 bases stayed unmatched. In germline, CDR1 is SQVTM, CDR2 ANQGSEA. The CDR3 consists of 16 residues. In nucleotides, the CDR3 is TGCAGCGTTGAAGACTTAGCGGGAGTGGACACAGATACGCAGTATTTT. It yields the protein CSVEDLAGVDTDTQYF.

The chain employs TRBV9 and TRBJ2-1, with TRBD1 as a possible D gene (7 bases). Trimming left V 4 bases short and J 3 bases short, with 17 bases between. Germline V CDR1 and CDR2: SGDLS, YYNGEE. The CDR3 runs to 16 residues. CDR3: CASSPAAGQHYNEQFF. In DNA, the CDR3 is TGTGCCAGCAGCCCGGCGGCGGGACAGCACTACAATGAGCAGTTCTTC.

CDR3 sequence (DNA): TGTGCCAGCTCTCCTACAGGGGGGGTTTTTAGCAATCAGCCCCAGCATTTT. It codes for CASSPTGGVFSNQPQHF. The rearrangement links TRBV18 to TRBJ1-5, with 8 bases aligning to TRBD1. V lost 6 bases, J lost 0 bases, and 10 bases stayed unmatched. The CDR3 extends over 17 amino acids. The germline gives CDR1 KGHSH, CDR2 LQKENI.

The chain uses TRBV27 and TRBJ2-7; possibly TRBD2 for D (5 bases). The CDR3 runs to 14 residues. CDR1 is MNHEY and CDR2 is SMNVEV in the germline V gene (reference sequence). The germline V and J ends were trimmed by 5 bases and 6 bases, with 17 bases remaining between them. CDR3 amino acids: CASSPAEEVGEQYF. As DNA, the CDR3 is TGTGCCAGCAGTCCCGCGGAGGAGGTAGGCGAGCAGTACTTC.

This clone has just a few counts. This sequence joins TRBV7-3 and TRBJ1-3; D is perhaps TRBD1 (5 bases). Germline lookup yields CDR1 SGHTA and CDR2 FQGTGA. This CDR3 has 16 amino acids. V dropped 2 bases and J dropped 0 bases, with 11 bases sitting between them. CDR3 nucleotides: TGTGCCAGCAGCTTAGGTCCAGGGAACTCTGGAAACACCATATATTTT. This encodes CASSLGPGNSGNTIYF.

The chain links TRBV18 to TRBJ2-1; 8 bases are a match to TRBD1. The germline V gene encodes CDR1 KGHSH and CDR2 LQKENI. This CDR3 has 15 residues. J gave up 6 bases and V 3 bases, and 7 bases lay outside the gene matches. CDR3 region: CASSPGTGVFNEQFF. The CDR3 DNA is TGTGCCAGCTCACCCGGGACAGGAGTCTTCAATGAGCAGTTCTTC.

This clone was recorded once. V usage is TRBV9 and J usage is TRBJ2-7; the match to TRBD2 covers 7 bases. Germline V gene data show CDR1 as SGDLS and CDR2 as YYNGEE. The CDR3 extends over 15 amino acids. The ends lost 0 bases at V and 4 bases at J; junction bases unmatched: 7. In DNA form, the CDR3 reads TGTGCCAGCAGCGTAGGGGAGGGGCGCATGTACGAGCAGTACTTC. Its protein product is CASSVGEGRMYEQYF.

V is TRBV7-3 and J is TRBJ1-2; 9 positions match TRBD1. V was clipped by 5 bases and J by 6 bases; unmatched bases: 4. There are 13 residues in the CDR3. Germline V gene lookup returns CDR1 SGHTA and CDR2 FQGTGA. The CDR3, as DNA: TGTGCCAGCAGCCCGAGACAGGGGGATGGCTACACCTTC. This codes for CASSPRQGDGYTF.

The chain carries TRBV28 and TRBJ1-1; D remains ambiguous. V was cut by 5 bases and J by 4 bases, with 14 bases left in between. Germline V gene sequence: CDR1 MDHEN, CDR2 SYDVKM. The CDR3 spans 14 residues. The DNA for the CDR3 is TGTGCCAGCAGTCCCCACGGGAGGACCACTGAAGCTTTCTTT. Protein product: CASSPHGRTTEAFF. Combining the CDR3 with reference TRBV28 and TRBJ1-1 gives the whole variable domain DVKVTQSSRYLVKRTGEKVFLECVQDMDHENMFWYRQDPGLGLRLIYFSYDVKMKEKGDIPEGYSVSREKKERFSLILESASTNQTSMYLCASSPHGRTTEAFFGQGTRLTVV.

V usage is TRBV6-6 and J usage is TRBJ1-6; 9 bases agree with TRBD1. V was pared by 6 bases and J by 6 bases, with 9 bases of the junction left unmatched. The CDR3 spans 16 residues. Per the germline V gene, CDR1 is MNHNY and CDR2 is SVGAGI (reference sequence). CDR3 nucleotide sequence: TGTGCCAGCAGCAGGGGACAGGGATCGTTTAATTCACCCCTCCACTTT. Encoded protein: CASSRGQGSFNSPLHF.

This chain connects TRBV9 to TRBJ1-4; D unresolved. This CDR3 spans 12 amino acids. Germline lookup yields CDR1 SGDLS and CDR2 YYNGEE. Deletions cut 3 bases from V and 7 bases from J, with 7 bases between. The CDR3 DNA reads TGTGCCAGCAGCGGAGTATCTGAAAAACTGTTTTTT. It is translated as CASSGVSEKLFF.

This sequence joins TRBV28 and TRBJ2-4; the match to TRBD2 covers 9 bases. The CDR3 consists of 19 residues. Germline lookup yields CDR1 MDHEN and CDR2 SYDVKM. Trimming cost V 8 bases and J 0 bases; bases outside gene matches: 17. CDR3 nucleotide sequence: TGTGCCAGCCATCCCTCGCCGGTTACACTAGCGGGAGCCAAAAACATTCAGTACTTC. Translation gives CASHPSPVTLAGAKNIQYF.

The V call is TRBV30, the J call TRBJ2-3; 10 nucleotides align to TRBD1. CDR1 is GTSNPN, CDR2 SVGIG, per germline (reference sequence). With 2 bases clipped from V and 0 bases from J, the junction kept 5 bases outside the gene matches. The CDR3 is 16 residues long. The CDR3 loop reads CAWSQGTGVSTDTQYF. For the CDR3, the DNA is TGTGCCTGGAGTCAGGGGACAGGGGTAAGCACAGATACGCAGTATTTT.

This chain uses TRBV14 with TRBJ2-1; TRBD1 agrees at 8 bases. Unmatched junction bases numbered 1, after V lost 0 bases and J lost 3 bases. In germline, CDR1 is SGHDN, CDR2 FVKESK. The CDR3 has 15 residues. In DNA form, the CDR3 reads TGTGCCAGCAGCCAAGACAGGGGGCACTACAATGAGCAGTTCTTC. This translates into CASSQDRGHYNEQFF.

The rearrangement joins TRBV2 to TRBJ2-2; a weak D match, TRBD1 (6 bases). Trimming took off 7 bases at V and 6 bases at J, with 15 bases between the two ends. From germline, CDR1 is SNHLY and CDR2 FYNNEI. The CDR3 sequence is 14 residues long. CDR3 nucleotides: TGTGCCAGCAAAGCAGGGGTCTTGTCCGGGGAGCTGTTTTTT. This translates into CASKAGVLSGELFF.

The genes are TRBV2 and TRBJ1-2; D is unresolved. The V and J ends lost 7 bases and 4 bases respectively, with 10 bases between them. The CDR3 spans 12 residues. CDR1 and CDR2 from the germline V gene are SNHLY and FYNNEI. The CDR3 DNA reads as TGTGCCAGCACCCTGGGGAGCTATGGCTACACCTTC. As protein: CASTLGSYGYTF. The variable domain in full, completed from reference TRBV2 and TRBJ1-2, reads EPEVTQTPSHQVTQMGQEVILRCVPISNHLYFYWYRQILGQKVEFLVSFYNNEISEKSEIFDDQFSVERPDGSNFTLKIRSTKLEDSAMYFCASTLGSYGYTFGSGTRLTVV.

The chain links TRBV5-1 to TRBJ1-1; D is undetermined. CDR3 length equals 13 residues. Trimming shortened V by 0 bases and J by 4 bases, and 7 bases separated the two germline ends. Germline CDR1 is SGHRS and CDR2 is YFSETQ. The chain's CDR3 is CASSLVEITEAFF. The CDR3 DNA reads TGCGCCAGCAGCTTGGTAGAGATCACTGAAGCTTTCTTT.

The V call is TRBV24-1, the J call TRBJ1-2; 7 nucleotides line up with TRBD1. V shed 4 bases, J shed 4 bases, and the junction held 2 bases outside the gene matches. CDR3 length: 13 residues. The V gene's germline CDR1 is KGHDR and CDR2 SFDVKD. The CDR3: CATSETGTYGYTF. CDR3 nucleotide sequence: TGTGCCACCAGTGAGACAGGGACCTATGGCTACACCTTC.

V is TRBV28 and J is TRBJ2-1; TRBD1 aligns across 7 bases. The CDR3 consists of 15 residues. J lost 1 base, V lost 3 bases, and 3 bases had no gene match. Germline lookup yields CDR1 MDHEN and CDR2 SYDVKM. The DNA for the CDR3 is TGTGCCAGCAGTTTGACAGGGATTTCCTACAATGAGCAGTTCTTC. Amino acid sequence: CASSLTGISYNEQFF. Drawing the rest from reference TRBV28 and TRBJ2-1, the complete variable domain is DVKVTQSSRYLVKRTGEKVFLECVQDMDHENMFWYRQDPGLGLRLIYFSYDVKMKEKGDIPEGYSVSREKKERFSLILESASTNQTSMYLCASSLTGISYNEQFFGPGTRLTVL.

Details on this clone: This may arise from a read error, as a much more abundant clone is one base away. V and J are TRBV7-9 and TRBJ1-2; D is uncertain. Germline V gene data show CDR1 as SEHNR and CDR2 as FQNEAQ (reference sequence). With 1 base removed from V and 4 bases from J, the gap between germline ends came to 7 bases. The CDR3 has 13 residues. The CDR3 nucleotides read TGTGCCAGCAGCTTAGTAGGAGGCTATGGCTACACCTTC. The encoded protein is CASSLVGGYGYTF.